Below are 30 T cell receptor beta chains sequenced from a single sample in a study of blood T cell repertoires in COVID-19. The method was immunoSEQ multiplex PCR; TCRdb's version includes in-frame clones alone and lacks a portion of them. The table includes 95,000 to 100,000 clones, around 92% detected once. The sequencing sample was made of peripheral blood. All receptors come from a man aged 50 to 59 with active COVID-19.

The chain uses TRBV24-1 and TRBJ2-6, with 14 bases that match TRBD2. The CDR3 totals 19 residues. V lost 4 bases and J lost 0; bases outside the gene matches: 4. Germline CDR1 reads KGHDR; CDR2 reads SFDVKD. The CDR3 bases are TGTGCCACCAGTGACCGGACTAGCGGGAGGTTCTCTGGGGCCAACGTCCTGACTTTC. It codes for CATSDRTSGRFSGANVLTF.

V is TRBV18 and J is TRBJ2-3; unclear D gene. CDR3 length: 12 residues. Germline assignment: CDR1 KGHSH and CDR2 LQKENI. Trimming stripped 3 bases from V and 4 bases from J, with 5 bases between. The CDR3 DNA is TGTGCCAGCTCACCGAGTTCAGATACGCAGTATTTT. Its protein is CASSPSSDTQYF. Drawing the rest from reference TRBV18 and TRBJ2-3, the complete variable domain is NAGVMQNPRHLVRRRGQEARLRCSPMKGHSHVYWYRQLPEEGLKFMVYLQKENIIDESGMPKERFSAEFPKEGPSILRIQQVVRGDSAAYFCASSPSSDTQYFGPGTRLTVL.

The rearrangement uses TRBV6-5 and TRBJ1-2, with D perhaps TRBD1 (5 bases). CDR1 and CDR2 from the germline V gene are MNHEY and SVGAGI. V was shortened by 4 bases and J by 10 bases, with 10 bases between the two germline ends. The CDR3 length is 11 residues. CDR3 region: CASSWGDLYTF. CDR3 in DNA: TGTGCCAGCAGTTGGGGGGACCTCTACACCTTC.

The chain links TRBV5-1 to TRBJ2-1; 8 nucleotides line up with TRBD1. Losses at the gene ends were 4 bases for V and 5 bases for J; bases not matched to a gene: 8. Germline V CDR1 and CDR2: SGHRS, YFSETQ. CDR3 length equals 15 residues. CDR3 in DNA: TGCGCCAGCAGCCCCCGGGACAGGAGAGACAATGAGCAGTTCTTC. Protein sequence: CASSPRDRRDNEQFF.

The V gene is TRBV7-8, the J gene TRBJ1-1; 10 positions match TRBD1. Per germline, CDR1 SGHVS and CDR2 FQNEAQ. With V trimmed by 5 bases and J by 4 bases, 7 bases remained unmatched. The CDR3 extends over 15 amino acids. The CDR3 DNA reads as TGTGCCAGCAGCCAAGTTCGGACAGGGGGCACTGAAGCTTTCTTT. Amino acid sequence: CASSQVRTGGTEAFF.

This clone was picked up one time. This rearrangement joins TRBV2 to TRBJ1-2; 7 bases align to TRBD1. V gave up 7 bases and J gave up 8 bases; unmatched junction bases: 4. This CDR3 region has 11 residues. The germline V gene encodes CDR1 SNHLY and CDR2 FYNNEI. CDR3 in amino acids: CASTPGGGYTF. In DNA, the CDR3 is TGTGCCAGCACCCCAGGGGGAGGCTACACCTTC.

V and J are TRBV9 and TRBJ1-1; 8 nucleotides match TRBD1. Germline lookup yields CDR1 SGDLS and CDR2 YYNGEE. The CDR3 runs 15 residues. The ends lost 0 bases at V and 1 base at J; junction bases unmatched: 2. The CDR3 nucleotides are TGTGCCAGCAGCGTAGGGACAGGGTCGAACACTGAAGCTTTCTTT. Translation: CASSVGTGSNTEAFF.

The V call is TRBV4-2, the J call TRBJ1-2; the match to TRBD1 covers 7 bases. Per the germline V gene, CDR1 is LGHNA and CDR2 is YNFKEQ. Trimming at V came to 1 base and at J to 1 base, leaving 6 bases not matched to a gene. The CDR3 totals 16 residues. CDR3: CASSQAVRGSNYGYTF. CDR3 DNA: TGTGCCAGCAGCCAAGCCGTCAGGGGGAGTAACTATGGCTACACCTTC.

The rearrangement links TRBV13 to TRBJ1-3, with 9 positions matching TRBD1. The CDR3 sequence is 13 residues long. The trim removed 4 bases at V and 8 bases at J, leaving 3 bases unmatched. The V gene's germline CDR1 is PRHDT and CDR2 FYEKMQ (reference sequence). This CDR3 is CASSSGQGYTIYF. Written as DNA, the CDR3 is TGTGCCAGCAGCTCGGGACAGGGCTACACCATATATTTT.

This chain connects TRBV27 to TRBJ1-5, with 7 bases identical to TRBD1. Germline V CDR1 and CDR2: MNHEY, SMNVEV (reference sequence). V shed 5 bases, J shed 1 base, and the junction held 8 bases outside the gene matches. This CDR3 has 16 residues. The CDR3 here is CASSPSTGLSNQPQHF. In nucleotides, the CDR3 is TGTGCCAGCAGTCCTTCGACAGGGTTGAGCAATCAGCCCCAGCATTTT.

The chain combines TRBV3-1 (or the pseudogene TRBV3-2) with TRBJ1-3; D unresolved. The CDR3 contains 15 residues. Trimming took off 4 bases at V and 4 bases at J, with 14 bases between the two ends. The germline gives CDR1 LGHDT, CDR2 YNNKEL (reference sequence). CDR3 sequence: CASSPHTGIGNTIYF. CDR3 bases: TGTGCCAGCAGCCCCCACACGGGGATCGGAAACACCATATATTTT.

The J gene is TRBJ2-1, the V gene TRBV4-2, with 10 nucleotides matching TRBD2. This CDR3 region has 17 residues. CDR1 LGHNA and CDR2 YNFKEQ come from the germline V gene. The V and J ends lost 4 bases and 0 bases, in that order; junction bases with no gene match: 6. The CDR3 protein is CASSRGLAESSYNEQFF. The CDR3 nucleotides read TGTGCCAGCAGCCGCGGACTAGCGGAGAGCTCCTACAATGAGCAGTTCTTC.

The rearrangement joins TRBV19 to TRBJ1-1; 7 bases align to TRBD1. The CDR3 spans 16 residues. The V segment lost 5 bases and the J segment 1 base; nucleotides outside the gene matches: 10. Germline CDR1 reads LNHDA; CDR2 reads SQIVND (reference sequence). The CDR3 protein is CASSVLPGQRNTEAFF. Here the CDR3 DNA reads TGTGCCAGTAGTGTACTACCGGGACAGAGGAACACTGAAGCTTTCTTT.

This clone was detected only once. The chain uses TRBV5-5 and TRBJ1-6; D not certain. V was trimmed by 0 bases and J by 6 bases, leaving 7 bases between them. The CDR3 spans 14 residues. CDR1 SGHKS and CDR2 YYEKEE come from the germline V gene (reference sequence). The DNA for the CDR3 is TGTGCCAGCAGCTTGGGGGGAGGTAATTCACCCCTCCACTTT. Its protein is CASSLGGGNSPLHF.

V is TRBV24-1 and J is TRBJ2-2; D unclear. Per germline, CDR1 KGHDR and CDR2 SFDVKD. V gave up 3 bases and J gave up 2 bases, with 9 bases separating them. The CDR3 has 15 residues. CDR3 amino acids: CATSDPGRNTGELFF. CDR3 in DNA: TGTGCCACCAGTGATCCAGGCAGAAACACCGGGGAGCTGTTTTTT.

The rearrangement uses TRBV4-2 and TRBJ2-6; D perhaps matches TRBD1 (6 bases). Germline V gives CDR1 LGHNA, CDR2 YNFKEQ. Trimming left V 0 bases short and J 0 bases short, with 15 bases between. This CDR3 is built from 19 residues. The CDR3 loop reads CASSQDFNRETSGANVLTF. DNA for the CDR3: TGTGCCAGCAGCCAAGATTTCAACAGGGAAACCTCTGGGGCCAACGTCCTGACTTTC.

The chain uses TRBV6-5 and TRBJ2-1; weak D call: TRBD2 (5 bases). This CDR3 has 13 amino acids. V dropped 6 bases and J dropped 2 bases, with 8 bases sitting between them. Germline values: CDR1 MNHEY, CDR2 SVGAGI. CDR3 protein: CASRPAAYNEQFF. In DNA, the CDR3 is TGTGCCAGCAGACCAGCGGCCTACAATGAGCAGTTCTTC.

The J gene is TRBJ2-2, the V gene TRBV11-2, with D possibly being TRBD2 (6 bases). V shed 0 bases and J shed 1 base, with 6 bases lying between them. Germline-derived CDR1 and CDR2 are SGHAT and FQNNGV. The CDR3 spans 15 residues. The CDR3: CASSLDGRNTGELFF. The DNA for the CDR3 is TGTGCCAGCAGCTTAGACGGGAGGAACACCGGGGAGCTGTTTTTT.

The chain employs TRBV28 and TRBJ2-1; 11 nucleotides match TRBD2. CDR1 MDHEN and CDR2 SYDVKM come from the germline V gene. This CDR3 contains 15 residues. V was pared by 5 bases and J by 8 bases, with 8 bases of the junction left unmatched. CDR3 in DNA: TGTGCCAGCAGTGGGGGACTAGCGGTAGTCTATGAGCAGTTCTTC. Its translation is CASSGGLAVVYEQFF. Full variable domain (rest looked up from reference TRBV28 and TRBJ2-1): DVKVTQSSRYLVKRTGEKVFLECVQDMDHENMFWYRQDPGLGLRLIYFSYDVKMKEKGDIPEGYSVSREKKERFSLILESASTNQTSMYLCASSGGLAVVYEQFFGPGTRLTVL.

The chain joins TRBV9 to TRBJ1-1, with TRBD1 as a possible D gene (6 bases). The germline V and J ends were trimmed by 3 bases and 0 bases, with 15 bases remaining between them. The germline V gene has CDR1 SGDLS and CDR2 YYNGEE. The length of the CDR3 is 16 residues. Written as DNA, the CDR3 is TGTGCCAGCAGCGGGACAGTCGACTTTTTGAACACTGAAGCTTTCTTT. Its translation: CASSGTVDFLNTEAFF.

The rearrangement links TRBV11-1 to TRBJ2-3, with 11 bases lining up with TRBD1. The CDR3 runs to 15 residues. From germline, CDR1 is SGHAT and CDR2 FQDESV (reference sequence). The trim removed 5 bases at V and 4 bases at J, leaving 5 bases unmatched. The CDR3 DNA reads TGTGCCAGCAGCAAGCGGACAGGGGGCTCAGATACGCAGTATTTT. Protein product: CASSKRTGGSDTQYF.

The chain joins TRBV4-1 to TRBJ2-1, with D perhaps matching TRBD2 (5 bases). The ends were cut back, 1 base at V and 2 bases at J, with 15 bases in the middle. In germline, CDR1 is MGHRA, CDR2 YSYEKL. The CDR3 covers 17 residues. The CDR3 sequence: CASSQGLREITYNEQFF. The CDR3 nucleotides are TGCGCCAGCAGCCAAGGCTTAAGGGAGATCACCTACAATGAGCAGTTCTTC.

The CDR3 nucleotides are TGTGCCAGCAGTCCGGGCTCGGGCGGGTCCGAGCAGTACTTC. This sequence encodes CASSPGSGGSEQYF. The V gene is TRBV25-1, the J gene TRBJ2-7, with a tentative D call TRBD2 (5 bases). Trimming pared 5 bases from V and 6 bases from J, leaving 17 bases between. CDR1 is MGHDK, CDR2 SYGVNS, per germline. The CDR3 runs to 14 residues.

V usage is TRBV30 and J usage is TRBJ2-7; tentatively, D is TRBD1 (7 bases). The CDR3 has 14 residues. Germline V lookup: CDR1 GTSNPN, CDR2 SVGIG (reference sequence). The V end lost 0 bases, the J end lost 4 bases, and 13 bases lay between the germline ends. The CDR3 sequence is CAWSVSGGLYEQYF. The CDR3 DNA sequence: TGTGCCTGGAGTGTGTCAGGGGGGTTATACGAGCAGTACTTC.

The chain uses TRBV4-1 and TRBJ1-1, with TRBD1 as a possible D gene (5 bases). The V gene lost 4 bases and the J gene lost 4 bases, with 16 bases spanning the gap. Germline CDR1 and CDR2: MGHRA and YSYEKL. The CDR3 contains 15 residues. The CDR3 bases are TGCGCCAGCAGCCGCACCGGGGGGATAAGCACTGAAGCTTTCTTT. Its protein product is CASSRTGGISTEAFF.

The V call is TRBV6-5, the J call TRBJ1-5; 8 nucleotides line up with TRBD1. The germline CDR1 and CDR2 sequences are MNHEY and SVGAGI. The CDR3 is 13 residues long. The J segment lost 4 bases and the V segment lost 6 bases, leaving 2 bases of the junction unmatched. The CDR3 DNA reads TGTGCCAGCAGGGGACAGGAAAATCAGCCCCAGCATTTT. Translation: CASRGQENQPQHF.

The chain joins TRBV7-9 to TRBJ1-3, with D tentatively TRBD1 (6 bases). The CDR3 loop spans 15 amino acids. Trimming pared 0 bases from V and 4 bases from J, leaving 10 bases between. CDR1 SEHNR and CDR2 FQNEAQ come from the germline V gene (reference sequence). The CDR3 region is CASSLAGTSGNTIYF. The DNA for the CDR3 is TGTGCCAGCAGCTTAGCAGGGACATCAGGAAACACCATATATTTT.

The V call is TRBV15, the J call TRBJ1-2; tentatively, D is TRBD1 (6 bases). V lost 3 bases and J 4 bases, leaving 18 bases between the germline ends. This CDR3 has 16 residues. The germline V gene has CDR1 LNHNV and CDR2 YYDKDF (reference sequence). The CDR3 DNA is TGTGCCACCAGCAGCCGTCGCAGGGGTTTCGGCTATGGCTACACCTTC. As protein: CATSSRRRGFGYGYTF.

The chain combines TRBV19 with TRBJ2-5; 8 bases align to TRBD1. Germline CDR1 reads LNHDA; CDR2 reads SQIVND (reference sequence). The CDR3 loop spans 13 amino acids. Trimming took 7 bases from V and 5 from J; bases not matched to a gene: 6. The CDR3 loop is CASKGQGPETQYF. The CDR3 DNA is TGTGCCAGTAAAGGACAGGGCCCGGAGACCCAGTACTTC. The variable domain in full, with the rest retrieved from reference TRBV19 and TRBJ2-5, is DGGITQSPKYLFRKEGQNVTLSCEQNLNHDAMYWYRQDPGQGLRLIYYSQIVNDFQKGDIAEGYSVSREKKESFPLTVTSAQKNPTAFYLCASKGQGPETQYFGPGTRLLVL.

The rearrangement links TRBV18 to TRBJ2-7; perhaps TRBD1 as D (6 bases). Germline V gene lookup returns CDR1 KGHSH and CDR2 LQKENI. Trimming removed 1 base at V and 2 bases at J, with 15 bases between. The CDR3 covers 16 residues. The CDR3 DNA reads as TGTGCCAGCTCACCACGACAGACTTCAGGGGCCTACGAGCAGTACTTC. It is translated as CASSPRQTSGAYEQYF.